The 16 T cell receptor beta chains below were found in one sample sequenced in a study of blood T cell repertoires in COVID-19. Clones were read by immunoSEQ multiplex PCR, and TCRdb kept only the in-frame ones, dropping some. Of fewer than 250,000 clones in the sample, around 85% are singletons; the top ten hold around 12%. The sequenced material came from peripheral blood. Receptors originate from a woman between 45 and 60 years old with acute or convalescent COVID-19.

This CDR3 is CASSWGLAGGISETQYF. For the CDR3, the DNA is TGTGCCAGCAGCTGGGGACTAGCGGGGGGTATATCAGAGACCCAGTACTTC. This chain joins TRBV7-2 and TRBJ2-5; 15 positions match TRBD2. This CDR3 spans 17 amino acids. V shed 4 bases, J shed 4 bases, and the junction held 7 bases outside the gene matches. From germline, CDR1 is SGHTA and CDR2 FQGNSA.

The CDR3 region has the DNA TGTGCCAGCAGTGTCAGGACAGGAGCCGCCTACGAGCAGTACTTC. Residues: CASSVRTGAAYEQYF. The gene calls are TRBV2 and TRBJ2-7, with 7 nucleotides matching TRBD1. The V gene's germline CDR1 is SNHLY and CDR2 FYNNEI. After removal of 4 bases from V and 2 bases from J, the junction contained 8 bases not matched to a gene. The CDR3 is 15 amino acids.

The rearrangement joins TRBV18 to TRBJ1-4, with TRBD1 matching 7 bases. V shed 3 bases, J shed 3 bases, and the junction held 4 bases outside the gene matches. The CDR3 is 15 amino acids. The germline gives CDR1 KGHSH, CDR2 LQKENI. The CDR3 sequence is CASSPNQGANEKLFF. In nucleotides, the CDR3 is TGTGCCAGCTCACCGAACCAGGGGGCTAATGAAAAACTGTTTTTT.

V is TRBV10-3 and J is TRBJ1-5; 10 nucleotides line up with TRBD1. CDR3 length: 15 amino acids. Trimming removed 4 bases from V and 6 bases from J; junction bases left unmatched: 6. CDR1 and CDR2 from the germline V gene are ENHRY and SYGVKD. The chain's CDR3 is CAISAQTGGSQPQHF. Here the CDR3 DNA reads TGTGCCATCAGTGCCCAGACAGGGGGCTCTCAGCCCCAGCATTTT.

The V call is TRBV10-3, the J call TRBJ1-4; D might be TRBD1 (5 bases). This CDR3 spans 14 amino acids. CDR1 is ENHRY, CDR2 SYGVKD, per germline. With 6 bases removed from V and 1 base from J, the gap between germline ends came to 9 bases. The CDR3 nucleotides are TGTGCCATCAGGTCGGGGGAAACTAATGAAAAACTGTTTTTT. Translating it yields CAIRSGETNEKLFF.

The V call is TRBV14, the J call TRBJ1-4, with 12 bases matching TRBD1. With V trimmed by 9 bases and J by 6 bases, 5 bases remained unmatched. This CDR3 comprises 14 residues. Germline loops: CDR1 SGHDN, CDR2 FVKESK. The CDR3 region has the DNA TGTGCCAGTTCCGGGACAGGGGGCGATGAAAAACTGTTTTTT. Translated, it gives CASSGTGGDEKLFF.

The V call is TRBV12-3 or TRBV12-4, the J call TRBJ1-1; maybe TRBD1 (6 bases). The CDR3 consists of 12 residues. V was clipped by 6 bases and J by 6 bases, with 11 bases between them. CDR3 bases: TGTGCCAGCAGGGCTCAGGGGTCTGAAGCTTTCTTT. The encoded protein is CASRAQGSEAFF.

The rearrangement uses TRBV5-5 and TRBJ2-3, with D possibly being TRBD1 (6 bases). The CDR3 runs to 15 residues. Germline CDR1 is SGHKS and CDR2 is YYEKEE (reference sequence). Trimming stripped 4 bases from V and 2 bases from J, with 14 bases between. As DNA, the CDR3 is TGTGCCAGCAGCAGCAGGGGAACGGTCACAGATACGCAGTATTTT. Its protein product is CASSSRGTVTDTQYF.

V usage is TRBV19 and J usage is TRBJ2-7; 8 nucleotides line up with TRBD1. Trimming took 3 bases from V and 4 from J; bases not matched to a gene: 2. Germline CDR1 reads LNHDA; CDR2 reads SQIVND (reference sequence). There are 13 residues in the CDR3. The DNA for the CDR3 is TGTGCCAGTAGTATCAACAGGGGGTACGAGCAGTACTTC. This sequence encodes CASSINRGYEQYF.

The V gene is TRBV6-1, the J gene TRBJ1-4; 10 bases map to TRBD1. The CDR3 runs 15 residues. V lost 1 base to trimming and J lost 9 bases; unmatched junction nucleotides: 5. Germline CDR1 MNHNS, CDR2 SASEGT. DNA of the CDR3: TGTGCCAGCAGTGAAGGGACAGGGGGGGTGAAAAAACTGTTTTTT. Amino acids: CASSEGTGGVKKLFF.

Note on this clone: A junction boundary mismatches the germline segment, possibly from a read error. The V and J genes are TRBV7-2 and TRBJ2-7; 8 bases fit TRBD2. The CDR3 consists of 15 residues. From germline, CDR1 is SGHTA and CDR2 FQGNSA. The CDR3 loop reads CARSPWPGGVGEQYF. CDR3 sequence (DNA): TGTGCCCGCAGCCCTTGGCCGGGGGGGGTGGGCGAGCAGTACTTC.

In its sample, this clone was seen a few times. The rearrangement links TRBV28 to TRBJ2-7; no firm D call. The CDR3 is 17 amino acids. Trimming shortened V by 8 bases and J by 1 base, and 24 bases separated the two germline ends. Germline V CDR1 and CDR2: MDHEN, SYDVKM. CDR3 loop: CASGSAVFGLLSYEQYF. The CDR3 coding sequence is TGTGCCAGCGGCAGTGCCGTCTTTGGGCTCCTTTCCTACGAGCAGTACTTC.

V and J are TRBV5-1 and TRBJ1-2; D remains unclear. This CDR3 is 15 amino acids long. In germline, CDR1 is SGHRS, CDR2 YFSETQ. Trimming pared 1 base from V and 6 bases from J, leaving 16 bases between. CDR3: CASSLFSGSQDGYTF. Written as DNA, the CDR3 is TGCGCCAGCAGCTTGTTCAGTGGCAGTCAGGATGGCTACACCTTC.

The chain combines TRBV29-1 with TRBJ1-1; no clear D gene. CDR3 length: 14 residues. V dropped 5 bases and J dropped 0 bases, with 13 bases sitting between them. CDR1 and CDR2 from the germline V gene are SQVTM and ANQGSEA. In DNA form, the CDR3 reads TGCAGCGTTTATGGGAGTGGGGTGAACACTGAAGCTTTCTTT. Residues: CSVYGSGVNTEAFF. The full variable domain, its missing parts supplied by reference TRBV29-1 and TRBJ1-1, is SAVISQKPSRDICQRGTSLTIQCQVDSQVTMMFWYRQQPGQSLTLIATANQGSEATYESGFVIDKFPISRPNLTFSTLTVSNMSPEDSSIYLCSVYGSGVNTEAFFGQGTRLTVV.

This clone was counted a single time. The chain links TRBV7-8 to TRBJ2-2; 15 positions agree with TRBD2. Germline CDR1 SGHVS, CDR2 FQNEAQ. V gave up 5 bases and J gave up 4 bases; unmatched junction bases: 5. This CDR3 spans 17 amino acids. In DNA, the CDR3 is TGTGCCAGCAGCCGAGGGACTAGCGGGAGGAGCACCGGGGAGCTGTTTTTT. Translating it yields CASSRGTSGRSTGELFF.

This clone has only a few counts. The chain joins TRBV7-9 to TRBJ1-1; 7 nucleotides line up with TRBD1. Trimming cost V 5 bases and J 1 base; bases outside gene matches: 7. Germline V gene sequence: CDR1 SEHNR, CDR2 FQNEAQ (reference sequence). The CDR3 is 15 residues long. CDR3 loop: CASSPSTGSNTEAFF. As DNA, the CDR3 is TGTGCCAGCAGCCCCTCGACAGGGTCGAACACTGAAGCTTTCTTT.